The rows below give T cell receptor beta chains drawn from one sample of a study of a mutant IDH1 vaccine in newly diagnosed glioma. For these TCRs, the target antigens are not known. Profiled with immunoSEQ multiplex PCR; TCRdb holds only in-frame clones, not every one. The sample has about 56,000 clones, 75% to 90% seen once. Specimen: PBMCs, collected from a glioma patient whose treatment included an IDH1 peptide vaccine. These TCRs come from a woman aged 40 to 55 with glioma. Both conserved end residues are part of each CDR3. D genes are given only for firm matches.

V: TRBV6-1
D: NA
J: TRBJ2-7
CDR3: CASSERRVRSSYEQYF
DNA: TGTGCCAGCAGTGAAAGAAGGGTCCGGAGCTCCTACGAGCAGTACTTC

V: TRBV7-3
D: TRBD1
J: TRBJ1-1
CDR3: CASSPRTGMNTEAFF
DNA: TGTGCCAGCAGCCCCCGGACAGGGATGAACACTGAAGCTTTCTTT

V: TRBV10-3
D: TRBD1
J: TRBJ1-5
CDR3: CAIPGQGALGNQPQHF
DNA: TGTGCCATCCCCGGACAGGGGGCACTAGGCAATCAGCCCCAGCATTTT

V: TRBV5-1
D: NA
J: TRBJ2-5
CDR3: CASGASGWTLQETQYF
DNA: TGCGCCAGCGGAGCCTCGGGGTGGACCCTCCAAGAGACCCAGTACTTC

V: TRBV4-3
D: TRBD1
J: TRBJ2-7
CDR3: CASSQEWRTGAPYEQYF
DNA: TGCGCCAGCAGCCAAGAATGGAGGACAGGGGCCCCCTACGAGCAGTACTTC

V: TRBV5-1
D: NA
J: TRBJ2-2
CDR3: CASSSGLLNTGELFF
DNA: TGCGCCAGCAGCTCGGGACTCCTCAACACCGGGGAGCTGTTTTTT

V: TRBV29-1
D: TRBD1
J: TRBJ1-1
CDR3: CSVGQGNTEAFF
DNA: TGCAGCGTCGGACAGGGAAACACTGAAGCTTTCTTT

V: TRBV25-1
D: TRBD2
J: TRBJ2-1
CDR3: CASSEPGLVGYNEQFF
DNA: TGTGCCAGCAGTGAACCTGGACTAGTAGGCTACAATGAGCAGTTCTTC

V: TRBV7-8
D: NA
J: TRBJ2-5
CDR3: CASSLGSRPETQYF
DNA: TGTGCCAGCAGCTTAGGATCCAGGCCAGAGACCCAGTACTTC

V: TRBV7-8
D: TRBD2
J: TRBJ2-7
CDR3: CASSPASTSGPYEQYF
DNA: TGTGCCAGCAGCCCGGCCAGCACTAGCGGCCCCTACGAGCAGTACTTC

V: TRBV2
D: NA
J: TRBJ1-4
CDR3: CASRGTGFGNEKLFF
DNA: TGTGCCAGCAGGGGAACAGGGTTTGGTAATGAAAAACTGTTTTTT